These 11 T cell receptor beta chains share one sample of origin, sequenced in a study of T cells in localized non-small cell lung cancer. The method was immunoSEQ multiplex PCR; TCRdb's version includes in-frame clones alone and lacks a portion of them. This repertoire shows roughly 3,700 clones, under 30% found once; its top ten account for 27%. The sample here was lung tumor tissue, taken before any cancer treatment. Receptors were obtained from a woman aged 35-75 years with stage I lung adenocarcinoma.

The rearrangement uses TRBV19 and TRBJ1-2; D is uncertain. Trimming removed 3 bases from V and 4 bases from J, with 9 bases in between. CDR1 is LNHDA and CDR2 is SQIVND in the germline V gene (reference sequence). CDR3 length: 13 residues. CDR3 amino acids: CASSIVGLYGYTF. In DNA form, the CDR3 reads TGTGCCAGTAGTATCGTCGGCCTCTATGGCTACACCTTC.

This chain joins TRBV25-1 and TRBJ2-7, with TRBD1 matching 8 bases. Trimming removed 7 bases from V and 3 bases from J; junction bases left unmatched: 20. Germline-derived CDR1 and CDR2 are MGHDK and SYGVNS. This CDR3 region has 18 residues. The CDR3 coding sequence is TGTGCCAGCATGTCAGCTGACCCCATGGACAGGGCCGTCTACGAGCAGTACTTC. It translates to CASMSADPMDRAVYEQYF.

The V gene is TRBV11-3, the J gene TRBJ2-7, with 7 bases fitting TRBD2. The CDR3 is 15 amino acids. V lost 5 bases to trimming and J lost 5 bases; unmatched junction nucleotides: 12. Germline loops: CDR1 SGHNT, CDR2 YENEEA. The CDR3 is CASSQGLVTADEQYF. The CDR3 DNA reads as TGTGCCAGCAGCCAAGGACTAGTCACAGCCGACGAGCAGTACTTC.

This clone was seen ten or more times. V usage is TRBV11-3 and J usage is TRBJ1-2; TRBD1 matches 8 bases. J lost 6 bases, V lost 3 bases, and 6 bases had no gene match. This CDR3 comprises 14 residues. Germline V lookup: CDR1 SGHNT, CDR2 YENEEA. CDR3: CASSFKDRGNGYTF. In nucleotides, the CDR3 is TGTGCCAGCAGCTTCAAAGACAGGGGAAATGGCTACACCTTC.

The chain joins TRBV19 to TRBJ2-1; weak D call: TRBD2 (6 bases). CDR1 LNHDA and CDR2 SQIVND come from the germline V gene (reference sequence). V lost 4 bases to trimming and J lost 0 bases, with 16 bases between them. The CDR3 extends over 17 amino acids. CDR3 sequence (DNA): TGTGCCAGTAGTAGACCTAGCGCGATGAGCTCCTACAATGAGCAGTTCTTC. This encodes CASSRPSAMSSYNEQFF.

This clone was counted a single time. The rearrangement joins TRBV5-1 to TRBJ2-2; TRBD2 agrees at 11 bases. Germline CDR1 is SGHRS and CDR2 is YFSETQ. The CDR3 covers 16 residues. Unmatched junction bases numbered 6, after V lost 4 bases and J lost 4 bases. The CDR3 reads CASSPLLAGATGELFF. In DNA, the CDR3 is TGCGCCAGCAGCCCCTTACTAGCGGGAGCCACCGGGGAGCTGTTTTTT.

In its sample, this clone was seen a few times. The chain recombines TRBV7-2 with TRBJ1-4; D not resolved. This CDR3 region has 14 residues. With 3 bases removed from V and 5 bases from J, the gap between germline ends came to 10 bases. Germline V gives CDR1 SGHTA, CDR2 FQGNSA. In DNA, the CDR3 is TGTGCCAGCAGCTTGATGTCAGGAAATGAAAAACTGTTTTTT. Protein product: CASSLMSGNEKLFF.

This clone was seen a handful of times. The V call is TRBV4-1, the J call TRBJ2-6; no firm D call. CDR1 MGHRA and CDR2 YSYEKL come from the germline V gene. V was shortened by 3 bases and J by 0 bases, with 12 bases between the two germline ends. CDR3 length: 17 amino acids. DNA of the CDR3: TGCGCCAGCAGCCAGGGCCTACATCGCTCTGGGGCCAACGTCCTGACTTTC. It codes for CASSQGLHRSGANVLTF.

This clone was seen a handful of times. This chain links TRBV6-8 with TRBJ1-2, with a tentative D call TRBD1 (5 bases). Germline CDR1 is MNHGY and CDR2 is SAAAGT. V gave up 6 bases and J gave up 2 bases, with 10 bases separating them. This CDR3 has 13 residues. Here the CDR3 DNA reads TGTGCCAGCAGGATTGGGGGGAACTATGGCTACACCTTC. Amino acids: CASRIGGNYGYTF.

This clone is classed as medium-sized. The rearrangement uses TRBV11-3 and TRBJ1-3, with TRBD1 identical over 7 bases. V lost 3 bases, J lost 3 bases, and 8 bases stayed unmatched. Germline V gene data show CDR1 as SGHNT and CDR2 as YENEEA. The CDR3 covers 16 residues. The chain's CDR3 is CASSLAYRGSGNTIYF. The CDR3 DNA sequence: TGTGCCAGCAGCTTGGCCTACAGGGGCAGTGGAAACACCATATATTTT.

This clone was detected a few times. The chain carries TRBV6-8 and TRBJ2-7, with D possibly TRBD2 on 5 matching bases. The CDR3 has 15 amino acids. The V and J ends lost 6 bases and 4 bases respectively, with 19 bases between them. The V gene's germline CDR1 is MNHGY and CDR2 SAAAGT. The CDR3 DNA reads TGTGCCAGCAGACCAAGGGTGAGGGAGACATACGAGCAGTACTTC. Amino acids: CASRPRVRETYEQYF.